Listed here are 2 T cell receptor beta chains from one sample, sequenced in a study of T cells expressing NK-cell markers. Following a re-call of the 5' RACE reads, TCRdb has one entry per CDR3 protein and lacks DNA. The sample spans about 460,000 distinct CDR3 sequences; the ten largest clones claim more than 1.4%. The sample comprised blood T cells: a sorted CD56 or NKG2C T cell subset, CD4+ or CD8+ T cells, or bulk PBMC T cells (not recorded which). The receptor source for this set is a woman in her fifties or sixties in good health.

CDR3 sequence reads: CASTSGTGGYTF. The chain uses TRBV12-3 or TRBV12-4 and TRBJ1-2; TCRdb picks TRBD1, but there is no DNA to check that call. The CDR3 contains 12 residues.

The chain combines TRBV11-3 with TRBJ2-5; TCRdb proposes TRBD1, but this gene call is untestable without DNA. This CDR3 is 14 amino acids long. Germline CDR1 SGHNT, CDR2 YENEEA. The CDR3 is CASLDNRGLETQYF.